What follows is one T cell receptor beta chain and its context. This specimen comes from a study of CD8 T cells in Susac syndrome. A quantity of about 0.5 to 1 ug RNA underwent reverse transcription using random hexamers. Multiplex immunoSEQ PCR targeted 54 Vbeta and 13 Jbeta TCR beta segments. Via MiXCR, TCRdb re-called the immunoSEQ multiplex PCR reads, giving one row per CDR3 protein. The profile shows 25,000 to 35,000 distinct CDR3 sequences, about 95% of them singletons. The CDR3 spans 11 residues. The V and J ends lost 7 bases and 3 bases respectively, with 6 bases between them. The germline V gene encodes CDR1 SNHLY and CDR2 FYNNEI.

Sequenced: CD8+ T cells from PBMCs. This sequence was found in a human donor in good health. The V call is TRBV2, the J call TRBJ1-2; no definite D call. CDR3 sequence (DNA): TGTGCCAGCATGAGGGACTATGGCTACACCTTC. Protein: CASMRDYGYTF.